These T cell receptor beta chains were read from a single sample in a study of blood T cell repertoires in COVID-19. Repertoires were generated with immunoSEQ multiplex PCR, while TCRdb's copy carries only in-frame clones and drops some. In the table there are under 200,000 clones, approximately 84% of which are singletons. The sequenced sample was peripheral blood. The receptors here all came from a woman aged 55 to 70 with COVID-19, enrolled during active disease. The CDR3 runs from the conserved cysteine through the conserved F or W. The D gene is left open where the match is weak. A row's size may be missing; if present it is once, few, many or a size class.

TRBV5-1,.,TRBJ1-1,.,TGCGCCCGCAGCTTTACTCCCCCCGGGGGGGGAGGTGGCACTGAAGCTTTCTTT,CARSFTPPGGGGGTEAFF
TRBV18,.,TRBJ2-1,TRBD1,TGTGCCAGCTCACCACTTCCCCAGGGGGATCACAATGAGCAGTTCTTC,CASSPLPQGDHNEQFF
TRBV6-5,.,TRBJ2-2,.,TGTGCCAGCAGGGGACACGCGAACACCGGGGAGCTGTTTTTT,CASRGHANTGELFF
TRBV5-4,.,TRBJ2-1,.,TGTGCCAGCAGGTTTGAGTGGGGAGACAATGAGCAGTTCTTC,CASRFEWGDNEQFF
TRBV12-5,.,TRBJ1-1,.,TGTGCTAGTGCCACACACCTAGACACTGAAGCTTTCTTT,CASATHLDTEAFF
TRBV28,.,TRBJ1-3,.,TGTGCCAGCAGTTCCCCCAGGGGAATGCGAAACACCATATATTTT,CASSSPRGMRNTIYF
TRBV27,once,TRBJ1-4,.,TGTGCCAGCAGCCCCCGGCGGGGCGACGAAAAACTGTTTTTT,CASSPRRGDEKLFF
TRBV19,.,TRBJ2-5,TRBD1,TGTGCCAGCTCCCCGACAGGGGGGTACCAAGAGACCCAGTACTTC,CASSPTGGYQETQYF
TRBV9,.,TRBJ2-1,TRBD2,TGTGCCAGCAGCGTCCTAGCGGGAGAGGTCGGTGAGCAGTTCTTC,CASSVLAGEVGEQFF
TRBV19,.,TRBJ1-5,TRBD1,TGTGCCAGTAGTAGGAAGGACAGGGGCAATAATCAGCCCCAGCATTTT,CASSRKDRGNNQPQHF
TRBV5-6,few,TRBJ2-1,TRBD2,TGTGCCAGCAGCTTGTATACCCGCCCAGCGGGGTACAATGAGCAGTTCTTC,CASSLYTRPAGYNEQFF
TRBV5-1,.,TRBJ2-2,TRBD2,TGCGCCAGCAGCTTGGGTACTAGCGGAGCCCACAGCGGGGAGCTGTTTTTT,CASSLGTSGAHSGELFF
TRBV5-4,.,TRBJ1-1,.,TGTGCCAGCAGCTTGGCCGGCAGGCTGAACACTGAAGCTTTCTTT,CASSLAGRLNTEAFF
TRBV7-3,.,TRBJ1-2,TRBD1,TGTGCCAGCAGTCGACAGGGGGGACCCTATGGCTACACCTTC,CASSRQGGPYGYTF
TRBV7-2,once,TRBJ1-5,.,TGTGCCAGCAGCCCTTTCAATCAGCCCCAGCATTTT,CASSPFNQPQHF
TRBV7-2,.,TRBJ1-6,.,TGTGCCAGCAGCCCCGGGAGGGGTTCACCCCTCCACTTT,CASSPGRGSPLHF
TRBV2,.,TRBJ1-1,.,TGTGCCAGCAGAACCCCGGACAGATTGAACACTGAAGCTTTCTTT,CASRTPDRLNTEAFF
TRBV12-5,.,TRBJ2-1,TRBD2,TGTGCTAGTGCCCGGACTAGCGGGGTATCCTACAATGAGCAGTTCTTC,CASARTSGVSYNEQFF
TRBV12-3/TRBV12-4,.,TRBJ1-5,.,TGTGCCAGCAGTTTAAGAGGGCTACAGCCCCAGCATTTT,CASSLRGLQPQHF
TRBV30,.,TRBJ1-2,TRBD1,TGTGCCTGGAGTGTTTCAGGGGGATACTATGGCTACACCTTC,CAWSVSGGYYGYTF
TRBV6-5,.,TRBJ2-7,TRBD1,TGTGCCAGCAGGGGCGGACAGGGGGGCTACGAGCAGTACTTC,CASRGGQGGYEQYF
TRBV7-3,.,TRBJ2-2,.,TGTGCCAGCAGCTTAACAACGGACTACCTTTACACCGGGGAGCTGTTTTTT,CASSLTTDYLYTGELFF
TRBV20-1,few,TRBJ2-2,TRBD2,TGCAGTGCTAGTTCCACCAGACTAGCGGGAGAAACCGGGGAGCTGTTTTTT,CSASSTRLAGETGELFF
TRBV11-2,.,TRBJ1-6,.,TGTGCCAGCAGCTATAGTTCCTATAATTCACCCCTCCACTTT,CASSYSSYNSPLHF
TRBV6-1,.,TRBJ2-7,.,TGTGCCAGCAGTGAAGCCCCCCGGGAGCAGTACTTC,CASSEAPREQYF
TRBV4-1,.,TRBJ2-1,TRBD1,TGCGCCAGCAGCTTGGGACAGGGGAGGGACAATGAGCAGTTCTTC,CASSLGQGRDNEQFF
TRBV18,.,TRBJ2-2,TRBD1,TGTGCCAGCTCACGACCGGGACAGACCCTTCTGAACACCGGGGAGCTGTTTTTT,CASSRPGQTLLNTGELFF
TRBV7-9,.,TRBJ2-7,TRBD1,TGTGCCAGCAGCTTAGTCCCAGGGGGCTCGTACGAGCAGTACTTC,CASSLVPGGSYEQYF
TRBV4-1,.,TRBJ2-1,.,TGCGCCAGCAGCCAAGTAGGGCTAGCAGCCCGATACAATGAGCAGTTCTTC,CASSQVGLAARYNEQFF
TRBV3-1/TRBV3-2,.,TRBJ2-7,TRBD1,TGTGCCAGCAGCCAAATAGGGGGCGGGCAGTACTTC,CASSQIGGGQYF
TRBV6-5,.,TRBJ1-1,.,TGTGCCAGCCGAGGCCAGGGTGGCACTGAAGCTTTCTTT,CASRGQGGTEAFF
TRBV24-1,.,TRBJ2-1,TRBD2,TGTGCCACGGGTAGCGGGATCTACAATGAGCAGTTCTTC,CATGSGIYNEQFF
TRBV29-1,.,TRBJ2-3,TRBD2,TGCAGCGTTAGCGGGGGCACAGATACGCAGTATTTT,CSVSGGTDTQYF
TRBV7-3,.,TRBJ1-6,.,TGTGCCAGCAGCGCGGGGATCGCCGGAGCTTCACCCCTCCACTTT,CASSAGIAGASPLHF
TRBV5-4,.,TRBJ1-5,TRBD1,TGTGCCAGCAGCCGACAAGGACAGGGGCAGCCCCAGCATTTT,CASSRQGQGQPQHF
TRBV27,once,TRBJ2-2,TRBD2,TGTGCCACCTACCTAGCGGGTGGGACCGGGGAGCTGTTTTTT,CATYLAGGTGELFF
TRBV24-1,.,TRBJ1-2,.,TGTGCCACCAGCTATTTGGGCAGCTACACCTTC,CATSYLGSYTF
TRBV7-3,.,TRBJ1-6,TRBD1,TGTGCCAGCAGCTTACAGGCAGGGGGCTTAAATTCACCCCTCCACTTT,CASSLQAGGLNSPLHF
TRBV19,.,TRBJ1-2,.,TGTGCCAGTAGTATAAGCAGGGCACTATCTAACTATGGCTACACCTTC,CASSISRALSNYGYTF
TRBV6-1,.,TRBJ2-2,.,TGTGCCAGCAGTGAACTAGCGCAGGTCCCCGGGGAGCTGTTTTTT,CASSELAQVPGELFF
TRBV11-2,.,TRBJ2-3,TRBD2,TGTGCCAGCAGCTTATTACTCGGGGGGGCGGAAGATACGCAGTATTTT,CASSLLLGGAEDTQYF
TRBV24-1,.,TRBJ1-4,.,TGTGCCACCAGTGACAGTAAGGACAGACCTAATGAAAAACTGTTTTTT,CATSDSKDRPNEKLFF
TRBV12-2,.,TRBJ2-5,.,TGTGCAAGTCGGGTCCGGGACAGTCAAGAGACCCAGTACTTC,CASRVRDSQETQYF
TRBV12-5,.,TRBJ1-3,TRBD1,TGTGCTAGTGGCTTAGGACAGGAGAGGGACACCATATATTTT,CASGLGQERDTIYF
TRBV7-9,.,TRBJ2-2,TRBD2,TGTGCCAGCAGCCCCCGAATCAGACTAGCGGTGAACACCGGGGAGCTGTTTTTT,CASSPRIRLAVNTGELFF
TRBV10-2,.,TRBJ2-4,TRBD2,TGCGCCAGCAGGGGACTAGCGGGAAACATTCAGTACTTC,CASRGLAGNIQYF
TRBV5-8,.,TRBJ1-2,TRBD1,TGTGCCAGCAGCTTCGGACAGGGGTCCTATGGCTACACCTTC,CASSFGQGSYGYTF
TRBV18,few,TRBJ2-3,.,TGTGCCAGCTCACCGAGCCGCACAGATACGCAGTATTTT,CASSPSRTDTQYF
TRBV3-1/TRBV3-2,.,TRBJ2-3,TRBD2,TGTGCCAGCAGCCAAGAATCGGGACTAGCGGGAGATGAAGATACGCAGTATTTT,CASSQESGLAGDEDTQYF
TRBV18,.,TRBJ1-1,TRBD1,TGTGCCAGCTCACCATCAGGGGGGTTGAACACTGAAGCTTTCTTT,CASSPSGGLNTEAFF
TRBV4-2,.,TRBJ1-4,TRBD1,TGTGCCAGCAGCCAGGGGGGGACAGGGGCTGAAAAACTGTTTTTT,CASSQGGTGAEKLFF
TRBV6-5,few,TRBJ1-3,TRBD1,TGTGCCAGCAGAGGGGACAGGGCCTCTGGAAACACCATATATTTT,CASRGDRASGNTIYF
TRBV5-5,.,TRBJ1-6,.,TGTGCCAGCAGTCATTACCAGGGAACGGCTAACTATAATTCACCCCTCCACTTT,CASSHYQGTANYNSPLHF
TRBV7-3,.,TRBJ2-2,TRBD2,TGTGCCAGCAGGCGAGCGGGAGCTACCGGGGAGCTGTTTTTT,CASRRAGATGELFF
TRBV7-8,.,TRBJ1-5,TRBD1,TGTGCCAGCAGCCCGGGACAGAGGGGATATAGCAATCAGCCCCAGCATTTT,CASSPGQRGYSNQPQHF
TRBV4-2,few,TRBJ2-1,TRBD2,TGTGCCAGCAGCCTGGGGACTAGCGGGGACCGGGGGCAGTTCTTC,CASSLGTSGDRGQFF
TRBV27,.,TRBJ2-7,TRBD2,TGTGCCAGCAGTTTTAGGCCTAGCGGGAGTATCGACGAGCAGTACTTC,CASSFRPSGSIDEQYF